This record covers a single TCR beta chain. Profiled with immunoSEQ multiplex PCR; TCRdb holds only in-frame clones, not every one. The table records tens of thousands of clones, 75% to 90% of them present only once. The germline CDR1 and CDR2 sequences are SNHLY and FYNNEI. The CDR3 is 16 residues long. J gave up 5 bases and V 7 bases, and 12 bases lay outside the gene matches. The data are from a study of blood T cell repertoires in COVID-19. Whole-study context: COVID-19 samples, acute and convalescent, were from the United States, Italy and Spain.

The chain recombines TRBV2 with TRBJ1-1, with 11 bases fitting TRBD1. The receptor was isolated from a human donor in a cohort sampled during active COVID-19. The sequencing input was peripheral blood. The CDR3 sequence: CASTPGQGALWTEAFF. The CDR3 DNA is TGTGCCAGCACCCCCGGACAGGGGGCCTTGTGGACTGAAGCTTTCTTT.